The 29 T cell receptor beta chains reported below all come from one sample, sequenced in a study of blood T cell repertoires in COVID-19. The protocol was immunoSEQ multiplex PCR, while the TCRdb copy is restricted to in-frame clones and leaves out a portion. The sample carries 200,000 to 250,000 clones, more than 85% recorded once. Sequenced sample: peripheral blood. The receptors originated from a man between 60 and 75 years old with COVID-19, enrolled during active disease.

The rearrangement joins TRBV21-1 to TRBJ1-1; TRBD1 is the table's D call, not checked against the DNA. TRBV21-1 is a listed pseudogene. The CDR3 totals 19 residues. The CDR3 is CASSKKEWTAEYSNTEAFF. The CDR3 coding sequence is TGTGCCAGCAGCAAAAAAGAGTGGACAGCGGAGTACTCGAACACTGAAGCTTTCTTT.

The CDR3 protein is CATTGTGWETQYF. CDR3 coding DNA: TGTGCCACCACCGGGACAGGGTGGGAGACCCAGTACTTC. The chain recombines TRBV5-8 with TRBJ2-5; TRBD1 matches at 9 bases. The CDR3 loop spans 13 amino acids. Germline V gene data show CDR1 as SGHTS and CDR2 as YDEGEE. V lost 9 bases to trimming and J lost 5 bases; unmatched junction nucleotides: 8.

The chain joins TRBV6-5 to TRBJ1-2, with 7 bases fitting TRBD1. The length of the CDR3 is 13 residues. Germline assignment: CDR1 MNHEY and CDR2 SVGAGI. The V and J ends lost 5 bases and 1 base, in that order; junction bases with no gene match: 1. CDR3 in DNA: TGTGCCAGCAGTAGGGACAGTAACTATGGCTACACCTTC. Its protein product is CASSRDSNYGYTF.

This chain joins TRBV2 and TRBJ1-5; weak D call: TRBD1 (5 bases). Germline assignment: CDR1 SNHLY and CDR2 FYNNEI. The germline V and J ends were trimmed by 3 bases and 2 bases, with 17 bases remaining between them. The length of the CDR3 is 17 residues. CDR3 loop: CASSDRQGSWGNQPQHF. For the CDR3, the DNA is TGTGCCAGCAGTGATAGGCAGGGTTCCTGGGGCAATCAGCCCCAGCATTTT.

The genes are TRBV28 and TRBJ1-2; the D is unclear. Germline lookup yields CDR1 MDHEN and CDR2 SYDVKM. V was clipped by 7 bases and J by 4 bases, with 19 bases between them. This CDR3 is 15 amino acids long. The CDR3 sequence is CASTGLREGPYGYTF. DNA of the CDR3: TGTGCCAGCACCGGACTGAGGGAGGGCCCCTATGGCTACACCTTC.

The CDR3, as DNA: TGTGCCAGCAGCCCTGGGGGGGGGATTGTACAAGAGACCCAGTACTTC. Residues: CASSPGGGIVQETQYF. This sequence joins TRBV7-9 and TRBJ2-5; 7 positions agree with TRBD2. V trimming: 5 bases; J trimming: 2 bases; junction bases outside the gene matches: 11. The CDR3 loop spans 16 amino acids. The germline V gene has CDR1 SEHNR and CDR2 FQNEAQ (reference sequence).

The gene calls are TRBV10-3 and TRBJ1-5, with D hard to call. The germline V gene has CDR1 ENHRY and CDR2 SYGVKD. The CDR3 spans 14 residues. V gave up 2 bases and J gave up 4 bases, with 9 bases separating them. In DNA, the CDR3 is TGTGCCATCAGTGAGACGTTGACAAATCAGCCCCAGCATTTT. Translating it yields CAISETLTNQPQHF.

The chain combines TRBV2 with TRBJ1-5; TRBD1 agrees at 11 bases. CDR3 length: 17 residues. J gave up 6 bases and V 2 bases, and 9 bases lay outside the gene matches. Germline CDR1 SNHLY, CDR2 FYNNEI. The CDR3 DNA reads as TGTGCCAGCAGTGAACAAGGACAGGGGGCGGGCGGTCAGCCCCAGCATTTT. Translated, it gives CASSEQGQGAGGQPQHF.

The rearrangement links TRBV10-2 to TRBJ1-2, with no clear D. In germline, CDR1 is WSHSY, CDR2 SAAADI. CDR3 length equals 14 residues. Between the trimmed V and J ends, which lost 5 bases and 0 bases, there was a span of 10 bases. As DNA, the CDR3 is TGCGCCAGCAGTAAATTTACAGCTAACTATGGCTACACCTTC. Translation: CASSKFTANYGYTF.

The genes are TRBV9 and TRBJ2-2, with TRBD2 identical over 7 bases. V gave up 3 bases and J gave up 1 base; unmatched junction bases: 6. CDR1 is SGDLS and CDR2 is YYNGEE in the germline V gene. This CDR3 has 16 amino acids. In DNA form, the CDR3 reads TGTGCCAGCAGCGGGACTAGAGGAGGGAACACCGGGGAGCTGTTTTTT. As protein: CASSGTRGGNTGELFF.

The CDR3 DNA sequence: TGTGCCAGCACCGTCGGGGGTGGAAACATTCAGTACTTC. Protein: CASTVGGGNIQYF. This chain links TRBV3-1 (or the pseudogene TRBV3-2) with TRBJ2-4; D may be TRBD2 (6 bases). Trimming took 7 bases from V and 6 from J, leaving 13 bases between them. The V gene's germline CDR1 is LGHDT and CDR2 YNNKEL (reference sequence). CDR3 length equals 13 residues.

The V gene is TRBV29-1, the J gene TRBJ2-1; D is undetermined. Germline CDR1 and CDR2: SQVTM and ANQGSEA. This CDR3 region has 11 residues. With 7 bases removed from V and 7 bases from J, the gap between germline ends came to 11 bases. The CDR3 region has the DNA TGCAGCGGCAACGACTGGAATGAGCAGTTCTTC. Amino acid sequence: CSGNDWNEQFF.

The J gene is TRBJ1-4, the V gene TRBV19; 7 nucleotides agree with TRBD1. Germline CDR1 reads LNHDA; CDR2 reads SQIVND (reference sequence). Trimming took 6 bases from V and 8 from J; bases not matched to a gene: 6. The CDR3 consists of 13 residues. The CDR3 DNA is TGTGCCAGTAGCAAAGGGGGCGCGGAAAAACTGTTTTTT. Protein sequence: CASSKGGAEKLFF. The variable domain in full, completed from reference TRBV19 and TRBJ1-4, reads DGGITQSPKYLFRKEGQNVTLSCEQNLNHDAMYWYRQDPGQGLRLIYYSQIVNDFQKGDIAEGYSVSREKKESFPLTVTSAQKNPTAFYLCASSKGGAEKLFFGSGTQLSVL.

Worth noting for this clone: Other DNA sequences in this specimen translate into the identical CDR3. J is TRBJ1-5 and V is TRBV7-2; 8 bases line up with TRBD1. V was pared by 1 base and J by 4 bases, with 3 bases of the junction left unmatched. CDR3 length: 15 residues. The germline V gene has CDR1 SGHTA and CDR2 FQGNSA. CDR3 bases: TGTGCCAGCAGCTTAGTAGGGACAGGTAATCAGCCCCAGCATTTT. Residues: CASSLVGTGNQPQHF. The full variable domain, completed using reference TRBV7-2 and TRBJ1-5, is GAGVSQSPSNKVTEKGKDVELRCDPISGHTALYWYRQSLGQGLEFLIYFQGNSAPDKSGLPSDRFSAERTGGSVSTLTIQRTQQEDSAVYLCASSLVGTGNQPQHFGDGTRLSIL.

This chain uses TRBV11-1 with TRBJ2-1; TRBD1 might be the D (5 bases). V was clipped by 7 bases and J by 15 bases, with 16 bases between them. Germline loops: CDR1 SGHAT, CDR2 FQDESV (reference sequence). There are 11 residues in the CDR3. The CDR3 sequence: CASTQGPGLFF. The CDR3 DNA reads as TGTGCCAGCACCCAGGGCCCGGGTTTGTTCTTC.

The chain recombines TRBV11-2 with TRBJ1-2; D gene uncertain. From germline, CDR1 is SGHAT and CDR2 FQNNGV. The CDR3 contains 14 residues. Trimming stripped 1 base from V and 8 bases from J, with 14 bases between. The CDR3 sequence: CASSLVEAAGGYTF. The CDR3 DNA reads TGTGCCAGCAGCTTAGTGGAGGCTGCTGGAGGCTACACCTTC.

The chain joins TRBV20-1 to TRBJ1-1; possible D gene TRBD1, 5 bases. The ends were cut back, 5 bases at V and 10 bases at J, with 14 bases in the middle. The CDR3 length is 11 residues. Looked up from germline, CDR1 is DFQATT and CDR2 is SNEGSKA (reference sequence). The CDR3 region is CSAPSRVSAFF. The DNA of the CDR3 is TGCAGTGCTCCCAGCAGGGTTTCAGCTTTCTTT.

CDR3 in amino acids: CASRPDRGPTYEQYF. The CDR3 DNA reads TGTGCCAGCAGACCTGACAGGGGCCCCACCTACGAGCAGTACTTC. The chain is built from TRBV6-5 and TRBJ2-7; TRBD1 matches 8 bases. The CDR3 spans 15 residues. The trim removed 6 bases at V and 2 bases at J, leaving 9 bases unmatched. Germline CDR1 reads MNHEY; CDR2 reads SVGAGI.

The rearrangement links TRBV6-6 to TRBJ2-2; D possibly corresponds to TRBD2 (5 bases). Germline loops: CDR1 MNHNY, CDR2 SVGAGI (reference sequence). With 5 bases removed from V and 1 base from J, the gap between germline ends came to 11 bases. The CDR3 sequence is 15 residues long. The CDR3 bases are TGTGCCAGCAGTCCCCCGACTATGAACACCGGGGAGCTGTTTTTT. Protein: CASSPPTMNTGELFF.

This clone showed up just a few times. V gene TRBV4-2 combines with J gene TRBJ2-7; TRBD1 is a possible D gene (5 bases). The CDR3 runs to 15 residues. The V gene lost 0 bases and the J gene lost 3 bases, with 12 bases spanning the gap. Germline V gene lookup returns CDR1 LGHNA and CDR2 YNFKEQ. The CDR3 DNA reads as TGTGCCAGCAGCCAAGAACAGGCCGGAGTCTACGAGCAGTACTTC. The encoded protein is CASSQEQAGVYEQYF.

J is TRBJ2-7 and V is TRBV7-3, with TRBD2 matching over 8 bases. The germline CDR1 and CDR2 sequences are SGHTA and FQGTGA. This CDR3 is built from 14 residues. V trimming: 2 bases; J trimming: 6 bases; junction bases outside the gene matches: 6. The CDR3 reads CASSLGGGPSEQYF. The DNA for the CDR3 is TGTGCCAGCAGCTTAGGCGGGGGGCCCTCCGAGCAGTACTTC.

This sequence joins TRBV5-1 and TRBJ1-4; TRBD1 matches 8 bases. V shed 4 bases, J shed 0 bases, and the junction held 8 bases outside the gene matches. The CDR3 loop spans 17 amino acids. Germline V lookup: CDR1 SGHRS, CDR2 YFSETQ. CDR3 in DNA: TGCGCCAGCAGCCCAAGGGGACAGGACCCAACTAATGAAAAACTGTTTTTT. Encoded protein: CASSPRGQDPTNEKLFF.

CDR3 DNA sequence: TGTGCCAGCAGTTTTTCGTTCATTAGCGGGGGGCTATCCCACGAGCAGTACTTC. Translated: CASSFSFISGGLSHEQYF. The chain employs TRBV27 and TRBJ2-7; TRBD2 aligns across 10 bases. Germline CDR1 is MNHEY and CDR2 is SMNVEV (reference sequence). The ends lost 3 bases at V and 5 bases at J; junction bases unmatched: 16. The CDR3 length is 18 residues.

This sequence joins TRBV13 and TRBJ1-2, with a tentative D call TRBD1 (6 bases). V lost 3 bases and J lost 12, with 20 bases in between. The germline gives CDR1 PRHDT, CDR2 FYEKMQ (reference sequence). The CDR3 contains 14 residues. DNA for the CDR3: TGTGCCAGCAGCTTCGCGGGGGCGCAGTCACGAAACACCTTC. It codes for CASSFAGAQSRNTF.

The V gene is TRBV28, the J gene TRBJ1-5; possible D gene TRBD1, 5 bases. This CDR3 has 14 residues. Per germline, CDR1 MDHEN and CDR2 SYDVKM. Trimming cost V 10 bases and J 0 bases, with 13 bases left between them. The CDR3 region is CATLPQGSNQPQHF. The CDR3 bases are TGTGCCACCCTTCCTCAGGGTAGCAATCAGCCCCAGCATTTT.

V usage is TRBV11-2 and J usage is TRBJ1-4, with TRBD1 matching 10 bases. The length of the CDR3 is 16 residues. J lost 0 bases, V lost 3 bases, and 1 base had no gene match. The germline gives CDR1 SGHAT, CDR2 FQNNGV. The CDR3 here is CASSLGQGTTNEKLFF. CDR3 DNA: TGTGCCAGCAGCTTGGGACAGGGGACAACTAATGAAAAACTGTTTTTT.

The CDR3 DNA reads TGCAACGGGGACAGGGACCACTTTAACTATGGCTACACCTTC. Protein: CNGDRDHFNYGYTF. The V and J genes are TRBV29-1 and TRBJ1-2, with 9 bases fitting TRBD1. The CDR3 spans 14 residues. Germline loops: CDR1 SQVTM, CDR2 ANQGSEA.

The chain is built from TRBV5-1 and TRBJ2-6, with 7 bases aligning to TRBD1. CDR3 size: 17 residues. Germline V CDR1 and CDR2: SGHRS, YFSETQ. V dropped 2 bases and J dropped 0; count of bases not matched to a gene: 5. The CDR3 nucleotides are TGCGCCAGCAGCTTACAGGGGCAAAGCTCTGGGGCCAACGTCCTGACTTTC. This codes for CASSLQGQSSGANVLTF.

The chain couples TRBV18 to TRBJ1-1, with 7 bases that match TRBD1. J gave up 5 bases and V 3 bases, and 6 bases lay outside the gene matches. CDR1 is KGHSH, CDR2 LQKENI, per germline. The CDR3 contains 14 residues. CDR3 sequence: CASSPRGVDTEAFF. The DNA of the CDR3 is TGTGCCAGCTCACCCAGGGGGGTCGATACTGAAGCTTTCTTT.